The rows below give T cell receptor beta chains drawn from one sample of a study of T-cell reconstitution after alpha-beta-depleted transplantation in children. TCRdb fed the PCR reads into MiXCR, producing one record per CDR3 protein. The sample holds fewer than 750,000 distinct CDR3 sequences, more than 20% seen once. This specimen was PBMCs, mostly from graft donor cells, taken 360 days after TCRalphabeta/CD19-depleted stem cell transplant. All receptors come from a boy less than two years old who had a stem cell transplant for acute myeloid leukemia, so the T cells may come from the graft donor. CDR3s include the opening cysteine and the closing phenylalanine or tryptophan. The order of the fields is CDR3 length, J gene, D gene, V gene, clone size, CDR3 DNA, CDR3 protein. A D gene is named only where the DNA matches it firmly. Not all rows give a size; the values are once, few, many and, for expanded clones, a class.

12 TRBJ2-1 NA TRBV20-1 many TGCAGTGCCCTCGGGGGCCACAATGAGCAGTTCTTC CSALGGHNEQFF
14 TRBJ2-5 NA TRBV6-5 NA TGTGCCAGCAGTTACTCCAGATCCCGAGAGACCCAGTACTTC CASSYSRSRETQYF
15 TRBJ2-1 NA TRBV27 few TGTGCCAGCAGTTTAAGGGACACCTCCTACAATGAGCAGTTCTTC CASSLRDTSYNEQFF
15 TRBJ2-5 NA TRBV28 NA TGTGCCAGCAGTCACAGACAGGCGTACCAAGAGACCCAGTACTTC CASSHRQAYQETQYF
12 TRBJ2-5 NA TRBV29-1 few TGCAGCGTAGTTTACAGGGAAGAGACCCAGTACTTC CSVVYREETQYF
15 TRBJ1-5 NA TRBV6-5 NA TGTGCCAGCAGTTATCGGCCAGATAGCAATCAGCCCCAGCATTTT CASSYRPDSNQPQHF
14 TRBJ2-3 NA TRBV24-1 NA TGTGCCACCAGTGATACCGTCCCGTCCCCCACGCAGTATTTT CATSDTVPSPTQYF
15 TRBJ1-1 TRBD1 TRBV6-5 NA TGTGCCAGCAGTTCCGACAGGGGCCTGAACACTGAAGCTTTCTTT CASSSDRGLNTEAFF
15 TRBJ2-4 TRBD1 TRBV29-1 many TGCAGCGTCGCAGGGGGCGAGAGGGCCAAAAACATTCAGTACTTC CSVAGGERAKNIQYF
14 TRBJ1-1 TRBD1 TRBV15 NA TGTGCCACTCAGGGGGGACAGGGGTCGGGTGAAGCTTTCTTT CATQGGQGSGEAFF
17 TRBJ2-3 TRBD2 TRBV11-2 many TGTGCCAGCAGCCCCGGGACTAGCGGCGCTAGCACAGATACGCAGTATTTT CASSPGTSGASTDTQYF
16 TRBJ2-1 TRBD2 TRBV27 many TGTGCCAGCAGTTCGCCAGGGCGGGGGGCACACAATGAGCAGTTCTTC CASSSPGRGAHNEQFF
15 TRBJ1-2 NA TRBV6-1 NA TGTGCCAGCAGTACCCACCCCGGACGAGGACATGGCTACACCTTC CASSTHPGRGHGYTF
13 TRBJ2-3 TRBD2 TRBV28 NA TGTGCCAGCAGGGCGGGGGGGCTGGATACGCAGTATTTT CASRAGGLDTQYF
16 TRBJ1-2 NA TRBV20-1 few TGCAGTGCTAGAAGGGGAACAGCAACCGATAACTATGGCTACACCTTC CSARRGTATDNYGYTF